The 16 T cell receptor beta chains given below trace back to one sample, sequenced in a study of blood T cell repertoires in COVID-19. Sequencing used immunoSEQ multiplex PCR; TCRdb keeps in-frame clones, though not all of them. The sample has tens of thousands of clones; 84% are singletons. The sample was peripheral blood. Receptors originate from a human donor in a cohort sampled during active COVID-19.

The chain links TRBV2 to TRBJ1-1; TRBD1 agrees at 8 bases. This CDR3 spans 14 amino acids. J was trimmed by 1 base and V by 7 bases; bases with no gene match: 5. Germline assignment: CDR1 SNHLY and CDR2 FYNNEI. CDR3 in DNA: TGTGCCAGCATTAGGACAGGGAGGAACACTGAAGCTTTCTTT. It encodes CASIRTGRNTEAFF. Together with reference TRBV2 and TRBJ1-1, the CDR3 gives the full variable domain: EPEVTQTPSHQVTQMGQEVILRCVPISNHLYFYWYRQILGQKVEFLVSFYNNEISEKSEIFDDQFSVERPDGSNFTLKIRSTKLEDSAMYFCASIRTGRNTEAFFGQGTRLTVV.

This clone was seen a handful of times. This rearrangement joins TRBV4-1 to TRBJ2-5, with TRBD2 matching over 9 bases. Germline V gives CDR1 MGHRA, CDR2 YSYEKL. CDR3 length equals 16 residues. The ends lost 0 bases at V and 2 bases at J; junction bases unmatched: 4. CDR3 bases: TGCGCCAGCAGCCAAGATAATAGCGGGGGTCAAGAGACCCAGTACTTC. Residues: CASSQDNSGGQETQYF.

The CDR3 spells CSASHRVQETQYF. In DNA form, the CDR3 reads TGCAGTGCTAGTCATCGCGTACAAGAGACCCAGTACTTC. The V gene is TRBV20-1, the J gene TRBJ2-5, with no clear D. V was trimmed by 3 bases and J by 2 bases, leaving 10 bases between them. The CDR3 spans 13 residues. Germline V gives CDR1 DFQATT, CDR2 SNEGSKA (reference sequence).

Regarding this clone: One end of the junction varies from germline; a read error may be responsible. V is TRBV3-1 (or the pseudogene TRBV3-2) and J is TRBJ2-1, with D maybe TRBD2 (5 bases). Germline lookup yields CDR1 LGHDT and CDR2 YNNKEL (reference sequence). The CDR3 spans 17 residues. CDR3 amino acids: CASSAPWGRGQHNEQLF. The CDR3 nucleotides are TGTGCCAGCAGCGCTCCCTGGGGAAGAGGGCAACACAATGAGCAGCTCTTC.

This clone was seen a few times. J is TRBJ1-5 and V is TRBV18; 7 bases map to TRBD1. V shed 4 bases and J 2 bases; nucleotides not matched to a gene: 5. The germline CDR1 and CDR2 sequences are KGHSH and LQKENI. The CDR3 has 15 amino acids. CDR3 DNA sequence: TGTGCCAGCTCACGACAGGGACTGGGCAATCAGCCCCAGCATTTT. Amino acid sequence: CASSRQGLGNQPQHF.

The chain uses TRBV11-3 and TRBJ2-1; D may be TRBD1 (5 bases). Trimming removed 5 bases from V and 6 bases from J, with 8 bases in between. The CDR3 sequence is 12 residues long. Germline V gene lookup returns CDR1 SGHNT and CDR2 YENEEA. The CDR3 region has the DNA TGTGCCAGCAGCGGGGCTTCCAATGAGCAGTTCTTC. Protein product: CASSGASNEQFF.

This clone was observed a handful of times. The rearrangement links TRBV7-9 to TRBJ1-2; maybe TRBD1 (6 bases). Germline values: CDR1 SEHNR, CDR2 FQNEAQ (reference sequence). The CDR3 extends over 11 amino acids. V gave up 10 bases and J gave up 3 bases, with 9 bases separating them. The DNA of the CDR3 is TGTGCCATCCGGACAGACTATGGCTACACCTTC. Translating gives CAIRTDYGYTF. The full variable domain, rest sourced from reference TRBV7-9 and TRBJ1-2, is DTGVSQNPRHKITKRGQNVTFRCDPISEHNRLYWYRQTLGQGPEFLTYFQNEAQLEKSRLLSDRFSAERPKGSFSTLEIQRTEQGDSAMYLCAIRTDYGYTFGSGTRLTVV.

V is TRBV5-3 and J is TRBJ2-3; perhaps TRBD2 as D (6 bases). TRBV5-3 is sorted into the ORF group, with uncertain function. The ends were cut back, 3 bases at V and 3 bases at J, with 17 bases in the middle. The CDR3 is 16 residues long. DNA of the CDR3: TGTGCCAGAAGCTCTTCCCGGGACTTTAAGACAGATACGCAGTATTTT. Residues: CARSSSRDFKTDTQYF.

The chain has TRBV27 and TRBJ2-1, with 8 bases aligning to TRBD1. Germline values: CDR1 MNHEY, CDR2 SMNVEV (reference sequence). The CDR3 runs to 15 residues. Trimming removed 8 bases from V and 3 bases from J; junction bases left unmatched: 9. CDR3 sequence (DNA): TGTGCCAGCCGCGAGCGACAGGGGCTCTACAATGAGCAGTTCTTC. Translated: CASRERQGLYNEQFF.

As regards this clone: The same CDR3 is also encoded by other DNA sequences in this sample. The J gene is TRBJ2-7, the V gene TRBV5-1, with 7 bases identical to TRBD1. Germline CDR1 reads SGHRS; CDR2 reads YFSETQ. This CDR3 has 15 amino acids. V lost 0 bases to trimming and J lost 2 bases; unmatched junction nucleotides: 5. CDR3 DNA: TGCGCCAGCAGCTTGGATGGGCAGGGGGCCTACGAGCAGTACTTC. It encodes CASSLDGQGAYEQYF.

V usage is TRBV28 and J usage is TRBJ2-3, with TRBD2 matching 10 bases. The junction had 5 bases not matched to a gene; V was cut back by 5 bases and J by 0 bases. There are 16 residues in the CDR3. Germline V gene lookup returns CDR1 MDHEN and CDR2 SYDVKM. The CDR3 reads CASSAGTSVSTDTQYF. The CDR3 nucleotides read TGTGCCAGCAGTGCCGGGACTAGCGTCAGCACAGATACGCAGTATTTT.

This chain links TRBV7-3 with TRBJ2-1; a weak D match, TRBD2 (6 bases). Per germline, CDR1 SGHTA and CDR2 FQGTGA. This CDR3 has 16 amino acids. V gave up 5 bases and J gave up 0 bases, with 14 bases separating them. CDR3 bases: TGTGCCAGCAGCGCCCCCGGGGGATCCTCCTACAATGAGCAGTTCTTC. As protein: CASSAPGGSSYNEQFF. Looking up the rest from reference TRBV7-3 and TRBJ2-1 gives the full variable domain: GAGVSQTPSNKVTEKGKYVELRCDPISGHTALYWYRQSLGQGPEFLIYFQGTGAADDSGLPNDRFFAVRPEGSVSTLKIQRTERGDSAVYLCASSAPGGSSYNEQFFGPGTRLTVL.

The chain joins TRBV21-1 to TRBJ2-6; TRBD1, the D gene given by the table, was not confirmed from the DNA. TRBV21-1 is a pseudogene locus. This CDR3 is 18 amino acids long. The CDR3 region is CASSDRDRGLSGANVLTF. CDR3 nucleotide sequence: TGTGCCAGCAGCGACCGGGACAGGGGACTCTCTGGGGCCAACGTCCTGACTTTC.

The rearrangement joins TRBV4-2 to TRBJ1-1; D gene uncertain. Looked up from germline, CDR1 is LGHNA and CDR2 is YNFKEQ. The V end was cut by 0 bases, the J end by 7 bases, with 12 bases between. The CDR3 length is 14 residues. This CDR3 is CASSQEGRAFEAFF. CDR3 nucleotides: TGTGCCAGCAGCCAAGAAGGGAGGGCCTTTGAAGCTTTCTTT.

The chain has TRBV20-1 and TRBJ2-1, with D possibly being TRBD1 (6 bases). The CDR3 has 11 residues. CDR1 and CDR2 from the germline V gene are DFQATT and SNEGSKA (reference sequence). V shed 4 bases and J shed 9 bases, with 10 bases lying between them. CDR3: CSANRQAEQFF. The CDR3 DNA sequence: TGCAGTGCTAACCGACAGGCTGAGCAGTTCTTC.

This sequence joins TRBV27 and TRBJ1-2; D is unclear. Trimming removed 1 base at V and 2 bases at J, with 8 bases between. Germline CDR1 MNHEY, CDR2 SMNVEV (reference sequence). CDR3 length: 14 residues. CDR3 nucleotide sequence: TGTGCCAGCAGTTTATTGGCGGGAAACTATGGCTACACCTTC. It yields the protein CASSLLAGNYGYTF.